The rows below give T cell receptor beta chains drawn from one sample of a study of CD8+ T cells in alopecia areata. TCRdb's copy holds only in-frame clones and misses some; the assay was immunoSEQ multiplex PCR. The data contain some 180,000 clones, around three fifths of them singletons. The sequenced sample was CD8+ T cells sorted from blood. These receptors all come from a human donor in good health. Both conserved end residues are part of each CDR3. Fields, in order: V gene, D gene, clone size, J gene, CDR3 protein, CDR3 DNA. D genes are given only for firm matches. Where a row states a size, it is once, few, many or the class of an expanded clone; other rows omit it.

V gene: TRBV7-9; D gene: -; clone size: -; J gene: TRBJ2-2; CDR3 protein: CASSLSINTGELFF; CDR3 DNA: TGTGCCAGCAGCTTATCGATCAACACCGGGGAGCTGTTTTTT
V gene: TRBV7-9; D gene: -; clone size: -; J gene: TRBJ2-1; CDR3 protein: CASSDRQASSYNEQFF; CDR3 DNA: TGTGCCAGCAGCGACCGACAGGCGAGCTCCTACAATGAGCAGTTCTTC
V gene: TRBV4-1; D gene: -; clone size: -; J gene: TRBJ2-7; CDR3 protein: CASSQDWGVEQYF; CDR3 DNA: TGCGCCAGCAGCCAAGATTGGGGAGTCGAGCAGTACTTC
V gene: TRBV4-1; D gene: TRBD1; clone size: -; J gene: TRBJ2-1; CDR3 protein: CASSHGQGTPYNEQFF; CDR3 DNA: TGCGCCAGCAGCCATGGACAGGGAACCCCCTACAATGAGCAGTTCTTC
V gene: TRBV12-5; D gene: -; clone size: few; J gene: TRBJ2-3; CDR3 protein: CASGPGTRSLQGTDTQYF; CDR3 DNA: TGTGCTAGTGGCCCCGGGACAAGGTCCCTTCAGGGCACAGATACGCAGTATTTT
V gene: TRBV2; D gene: -; clone size: -; J gene: TRBJ2-7; CDR3 protein: CASSLITWEQYF; CDR3 DNA: TGTGCCAGCAGTCTGATCACCTGGGAGCAGTACTTC
V gene: TRBV27; D gene: -; clone size: -; J gene: TRBJ2-3; CDR3 protein: CASSSGTHTQYF; CDR3 DNA: TGTGCCAGCAGTTCGGGTACACATACGCAGTATTTT
V gene: TRBV4-1; D gene: -; clone size: -; J gene: TRBJ2-4; CDR3 protein: CASSHSAGGDIQYF; CDR3 DNA: TGCGCCAGCAGCCATAGTGCTGGAGGGGACATTCAGTACTTC
V gene: TRBV29-1; D gene: -; clone size: -; J gene: TRBJ1-1; CDR3 protein: CSVEPKGVDTEAFF; CDR3 DNA: TGCAGCGTTGAACCAAAGGGGGTAGACACTGAAGCTTTCTTT
V gene: TRBV4-1; D gene: TRBD2; clone size: once; J gene: TRBJ2-5; CDR3 protein: CASSLSGGGETQYF; CDR3 DNA: TGCGCCAGCAGCCTTTCGGGGGGGGGAGAGACCCAGTACTTC
V gene: TRBV4-1; D gene: -; clone size: -; J gene: TRBJ1-1; CDR3 protein: CASSQGANTEAFF; CDR3 DNA: TGCGCCAGCAGCCAAGGAGCGAACACTGAAGCTTTCTTT
V gene: TRBV5-1; D gene: -; clone size: -; J gene: TRBJ2-1; CDR3 protein: CASSPLDYREQFF; CDR3 DNA: TGCGCCAGCAGCCCACTTGACTACCGCGAGCAGTTCTTC
V gene: TRBV30; D gene: -; clone size: -; J gene: TRBJ2-2; CDR3 protein: CAWTAGATNTGELFF; CDR3 DNA: TGTGCCTGGACCGCGGGGGCCACGAACACCGGGGAGCTGTTTTTT
V gene: TRBV18; D gene: -; clone size: -; J gene: TRBJ2-7; CDR3 protein: CASSPSTGSYEQYF; CDR3 DNA: TGTGCCAGCTCACCCTCGACCGGTTCCTACGAGCAGTACTTC
V gene: TRBV29-1; D gene: TRBD2; clone size: -; J gene: TRBJ2-3; CDR3 protein: CSAIAGGQGYF; CDR3 DNA: TGCAGCGCCATAGCGGGGGGCCAGGGGTATTTT
V gene: TRBV6-1; D gene: TRBD1; clone size: few; J gene: TRBJ1-4; CDR3 protein: CASSPTGGGKLFF; CDR3 DNA: TGTGCCAGCAGCCCTACAGGGGGCGGAAAACTGTTTTTT
V gene: TRBV2; D gene: TRBD1; clone size: -; J gene: TRBJ1-6; CDR3 protein: CASSEGTGGSPLHF; CDR3 DNA: TGTGCCAGCAGTGAGGGGACAGGGGGATCACCCCTCCACTTT
V gene: TRBV4-1; D gene: TRBD1; clone size: once; J gene: TRBJ2-7; CDR3 protein: CASSQEGQGFGEQYF; CDR3 DNA: TGCGCCAGCAGCCAAGAGGGACAGGGGTTCGGCGAGCAGTACTTC
V gene: TRBV7-9; D gene: TRBD2; clone size: once; J gene: TRBJ2-5; CDR3 protein: CASSLKLAGPKETQYF; CDR3 DNA: TGTGCCAGCAGCTTAAAACTAGCGGGGCCAAAAGAGACCCAGTACTTC
V gene: TRBV15; D gene: -; clone size: -; J gene: TRBJ2-5; CDR3 protein: CATSTSWDWETQYF; CDR3 DNA: TGTGCCACCAGCACAAGCTGGGACTGGGAGACCCAGTACTTC
V gene: TRBV2; D gene: TRBD2; clone size: -; J gene: TRBJ2-7; CDR3 protein: CASMRRAGGPGEQYF; CDR3 DNA: TGTGCCAGCATGAGACGAGCGGGGGGGCCGGGAGAGCAGTACTTC
V gene: TRBV10-3; D gene: -; clone size: -; J gene: TRBJ1-1; CDR3 protein: CAIAGMNTEAFF; CDR3 DNA: TGTGCCATCGCAGGCATGAACACTGAAGCTTTCTTT
V gene: TRBV5-6; D gene: -; clone size: -; J gene: TRBJ1-5; CDR3 protein: CVSSWAGDGNQPQHF; CDR3 DNA: TGTGTCAGCAGCTGGGCCGGGGACGGCAATCAGCCCCAGCATTTT
V gene: TRBV7-8; D gene: -; clone size: few; J gene: TRBJ2-1; CDR3 protein: CASSLRSNEQFF; CDR3 DNA: TGTGCCAGCAGCTTACGTTCAAATGAGCAGTTCTTC
V gene: TRBV5-6; D gene: -; clone size: -; J gene: TRBJ1-2; CDR3 protein: CASSLETAEDYGYTF; CDR3 DNA: TGTGCCAGCAGCTTGGAGACAGCCGAGGACTATGGCTACACCTTC
V gene: TRBV29-1; D gene: -; clone size: -; J gene: TRBJ1-1; CDR3 protein: CSVEVSAPEAFF; CDR3 DNA: TGCAGCGTTGAAGTGTCAGCCCCTGAAGCTTTCTTT
V gene: TRBV7-9; D gene: TRBD2; clone size: -; J gene: TRBJ2-3; CDR3 protein: CASSLRGTSSYTDTQYF; CDR3 DNA: TGTGCCAGCAGCTTAAGGGGGACTAGCTCCTACACAGATACGCAGTATTTT
V gene: TRBV23-1; D gene: -; clone size: -; J gene: TRBJ1-2; CDR3 protein: CASSQSCRPYGYTF; CDR3 DNA: TGCGCCAGCAGTCAATCATGCAGGCCCTATGGCTACACCTTC
V gene: TRBV28; D gene: -; clone size: -; J gene: TRBJ2-5; CDR3 protein: CASTLGQKQYQETQYF; CDR3 DNA: TGTGCCAGCACCCTGGGGCAGAAGCAGTACCAAGAGACCCAGTACTTC
V gene: TRBV29-1; D gene: TRBD1; clone size: -; J gene: TRBJ1-3; CDR3 protein: CSVEDRDRDPNTIYF; CDR3 DNA: TGCAGCGTTGAAGATCGGGACAGGGACCCAAACACCATATATTTT
V gene: TRBV29-1; D gene: -; clone size: -; J gene: TRBJ2-7; CDR3 protein: CSVRSYEQYF; CDR3 DNA: TGCAGCGTCCGGTCCTACGAGCAGTACTTC
V gene: TRBV29-1; D gene: -; clone size: -; J gene: TRBJ1-3; CDR3 protein: CSAPSGNTIYF; CDR3 DNA: TGCAGCGCCCCGTCTGGAAACACCATATATTTT
V gene: TRBV30; D gene: -; clone size: -; J gene: TRBJ2-7; CDR3 protein: CAWIQETAGLRPYEQYF; CDR3 DNA: TGTGCCTGGATCCAAGAGACGGCCGGACTTCGCCCCTACGAGCAGTACTTC
V gene: TRBV5-1; D gene: -; clone size: few; J gene: TRBJ2-3; CDR3 protein: CASSSNELSTDTQYF; CDR3 DNA: TGCGCCAGCAGCTCGAACGAGCTTAGCACAGATACGCAGTATTTT
V gene: TRBV7-2; D gene: -; clone size: -; J gene: TRBJ2-2; CDR3 protein: CASSLYNRVTNTGELFF; CDR3 DNA: TGTGCCAGCAGCTTATACAACAGGGTAACGAACACCGGGGAGCTGTTTTTT
V gene: TRBV29-1; D gene: -; clone size: few; J gene: TRBJ2-1; CDR3 protein: CSGREWQNNEQFF; CDR3 DNA: TGCAGCGGGAGGGAGTGGCAAAACAATGAGCAGTTCTTC
V gene: TRBV6-1; D gene: TRBD1; clone size: -; J gene: TRBJ2-2; CDR3 protein: CASKTGLTGELFF; CDR3 DNA: TGTGCCAGCAAGACAGGGCTCACCGGGGAGCTGTTTTTT
V gene: TRBV5-1; D gene: -; clone size: -; J gene: TRBJ2-7; CDR3 protein: CASSLDGIRSYEQYF; CDR3 DNA: TGCGCCAGCAGCTTGGACGGGATTCGCTCCTACGAGCAGTACTTC
V gene: TRBV15; D gene: -; clone size: -; J gene: TRBJ2-7; CDR3 protein: CATSRDKSSYEQYF; CDR3 DNA: TGTGCCACCAGCAGAGATAAGAGCTCCTACGAGCAGTACTTC
V gene: TRBV7-9; D gene: TRBD1; clone size: few; J gene: TRBJ1-2; CDR3 protein: CASSPSGQGFGYTF; CDR3 DNA: TGTGCCAGCAGCCCCTCGGGACAGGGGTTTGGCTACACCTTC
V gene: TRBV4-1; D gene: -; clone size: -; J gene: TRBJ2-3; CDR3 protein: CASSQGVSTQYF; CDR3 DNA: TGCGCCAGCAGCCAAGGAGTGTCTACGCAGTATTTT